The present T cell receptor (beta chain) was sequenced within a study of response to subunit inactivated influenza vaccine. TCRdb itself ran the RT-PCR reads through MiXCR, one entry per CDR3 protein. The table shows around 580,000 distinct CDR3 sequences, with about 14% occurring only once. This clonotype came up many times. This sequence originates from a man between 50 and 59 years old who received an inactivated influenza vaccine. Material: PBMCs from blood, obtained about 12 days after vaccination.

The CDR3 nucleotides are TGTGCCAGCAGCCCATCCAGGAGACGGGCCATCCAAGAGACCCAGTACTTC. As protein: CASSPSRRRAIQETQYF. J is TRBJ2-5 and V is TRBV7-9; no reliable D call. Germline CDR1 reads SEHNR; CDR2 reads FQNEAQ (reference sequence). Trimming cost V 5 bases and J 1 base, with 20 bases left between them. This CDR3 is built from 17 residues.